This paragraph covers one T cell receptor (beta chain) sequence. The antigen is undetermined. Baseline, cycle 4 day 1, and cycle 7 day 1 were the blood sampling points. Only in-frame clones appear in the TCRdb table, and some are missing; sequencing was by immunoSEQ multiplex PCR. The repertoire has 81,000 or so clones, more than 75% of them found once; the top ten carry more than 0.45%. This entry comes from a study of OX40 agonist ivuxolimab in advanced cancers. Study at large: At roughly 80% male, the cohort had a mean age of 60 years, ranging from about 20 to 79.

General study points: Relative to CD4+ cells, CD8+ T cells on average had more expanded clones.

The sequenced sample was CD4+ or CD8+ T cells sorted from blood, obtained in a trial of the OX40 agonist ivuxolimab. The source of this sequence is an adult with an advanced solid tumor such as melanoma, head and neck, liver or kidney cancer.

As DNA, the CDR3 is TGTGCCAGCAGCGGTCGCAGGGCGGAGGGTGACTATGGCTACACCTTC. Translation gives CASSGRRAEGDYGYTF. The chain has TRBV2 and TRBJ1-2; tentatively, D is TRBD1 (5 bases). Germline V gives CDR1 SNHLY, CDR2 FYNNEI. The CDR3 loop spans 16 amino acids. V lost 6 bases, J lost 3 bases, and 20 bases lay in between. The full variable domain, its missing parts supplied by reference TRBV2 and TRBJ1-2, is EPEVTQTPSHQVTQMGQEVILRCVPISNHLYFYWYRQILGQKVEFLVSFYNNEISEKSEIFDDQFSVERPDGSNFTLKIRSTKLEDSAMYFCASSGRRAEGDYGYTFGSGTRLTVV.